These 23 T cell receptor beta chains originate from one sample sequenced in a study of shared clonotypes between healthy human individuals. TCRdb's copy holds only in-frame clones and misses some; the assay was immunoSEQ multiplex PCR. The data contain millions of clones, around 90% of them singletons. Sequencing was done on a sample of naive CD4+ T cells sorted from blood. Specified subset: CD45RA+ positively selected. The receptors derive from a man aged 18-30 years in good health.

In its sample, this clone was seen once. The rearrangement links TRBV19 to TRBJ2-7, with 7 bases aligning to TRBD1. Germline values: CDR1 LNHDA, CDR2 SQIVND (reference sequence). CDR3 length: 14 amino acids. Trimming at V came to 7 bases and at J to 3 bases, leaving 9 bases not matched to a gene. The CDR3 bases are TGTGCCAGTATGATGGGGCAGGGGGACTACGAGCAGTACTTC. This translates into CASMMGQGDYEQYF.

The chain is built from TRBV20-1 and TRBJ2-5, with TRBD2 as a possible D gene (6 bases). CDR1 DFQATT and CDR2 SNEGSKA come from the germline V gene (reference sequence). The CDR3 has 11 amino acids. V was clipped by 4 bases and J by 4 bases, with 7 bases between them. This CDR3 reads CSANGRETQYF. CDR3 sequence (DNA): TGCAGTGCTAACGGGAGAGAGACCCAGTACTTC.

Of note for this clone: Different DNA sequences within this sample yield the same CDR3. The V gene is TRBV30, the J gene TRBJ2-5, with 7 bases matching TRBD1. CDR1 is GTSNPN and CDR2 is SVGIG in the germline V gene (reference sequence). V was pared by 5 bases and J by 0 bases, with 3 bases of the junction left unmatched. The CDR3 totals 13 residues. The CDR3 coding sequence is TGTGCCTGGTCGACAGGGAACCAAGAGACCCAGTACTTC. Its translation: CAWSTGNQETQYF. Drawing the rest from reference TRBV30 and TRBJ2-5, the complete variable domain is SQTIHQWPATLVQPVGSPLSLECTVEGTSNPNLYWYRQAAGRGLQLLFYSVGIGQISSEVPQNLSASRPQDRQFILSSKKLLLSDSGFYLCAWSTGNQETQYFGPGTRLLVL.

This chain joins TRBV6-6 and TRBJ1-3; D is possibly TRBD1 (5 bases). With 5 bases removed from V and 2 bases from J, the gap between germline ends came to 7 bases. The CDR3 contains 13 residues. The V gene's germline CDR1 is MNHNY and CDR2 SVGAGI (reference sequence). CDR3 protein: CASSKDTGNTIYF. The CDR3, as DNA: TGTGCCAGCAGTAAGGACACTGGAAACACCATATATTTT.

This chain uses TRBV4-1 with TRBJ2-4; TRBD2 aligns across 11 bases. J gave up 6 bases and V 7 bases, and 8 bases lay outside the gene matches. This CDR3 has 15 amino acids. From germline, CDR1 is MGHRA and CDR2 YSYEKL. The CDR3: CASTPLAGGLNIQYF. The CDR3 DNA reads as TGCGCCAGCACACCTTTAGCGGGAGGGTTAAACATTCAGTACTTC.

This chain links TRBV13 with TRBJ2-2; no clear D gene. The germline V and J ends were trimmed by 1 base and 11 bases, with 11 bases remaining between them. The germline CDR1 and CDR2 sequences are PRHDT and FYEKMQ (reference sequence). CDR3 length: 13 residues. CDR3 amino acids: CASSLEGPRELFF. The CDR3 DNA reads as TGTGCCAGCAGCTTAGAAGGTCCCCGTGAGCTGTTTTTT.

The genes are TRBV6-1 and TRBJ2-3, with 7 bases lining up with TRBD1. V shed 7 bases and J 13 bases; nucleotides not matched to a gene: 5. Looked up from germline, CDR1 is MNHNS and CDR2 is SASEGT. The CDR3 covers 10 residues. CDR3 sequence (DNA): TGTGCCAGCACCGGGACAGTGGAGTATTTT. The encoded protein is CASTGTVEYF.

J is TRBJ1-5 and V is TRBV6-1; 8 positions match TRBD1. The CDR3 contains 15 residues. CDR1 is MNHNS and CDR2 is SASEGT in the germline V gene. The J segment lost 2 bases and the V segment lost 6 bases, leaving 6 bases of the junction unmatched. CDR3 bases: TGTGCCAGCAGCCCAGGACAGGGCGGCAATCAGCCCCAGCATTTT. Its protein product is CASSPGQGGNQPQHF.

The genes are TRBV6-1 and TRBJ2-1; 7 nucleotides align to TRBD2. The trim removed 10 bases at V and 1 base at J, leaving 10 bases unmatched. Germline V lookup: CDR1 MNHNS, CDR2 SASEGT. This CDR3 has 15 amino acids. The DNA of the CDR3 is TGTGCCACGGGGATGGCGGGAGTGTCCTACAATGAGCAGTTCTTC. Protein sequence: CATGMAGVSYNEQFF.

The chain has TRBV5-6 and TRBJ1-2, with a tentative D call TRBD1 (5 bases). Deletions cut 5 bases from V and 4 bases from J, with 12 bases between. CDR3 length: 13 residues. Germline CDR1 SGHDT, CDR2 YYEEEE. CDR3 bases: TGTGCCAGCAGTGGGAGGGGTCCCTATGGCTACACCTTC. This translates into CASSGRGPYGYTF.

This chain joins TRBV4-1 and TRBJ1-6, with 8 bases identical to TRBD1. V dropped 2 bases and J dropped 6; count of bases not matched to a gene: 6. Germline V gene sequence: CDR1 MGHRA, CDR2 YSYEKL. The CDR3 is 16 amino acids. The CDR3 nucleotides are TGCGCCAGCAGCCAACCCCACAGGGGGTCTAATTCACCCCTCCACTTT. Its protein is CASSQPHRGSNSPLHF.

This rearrangement joins TRBV5-1 to TRBJ2-1; 8 bases align to TRBD1. CDR3 length: 15 residues. Germline V gene sequence: CDR1 SGHRS, CDR2 YFSETQ. The V segment lost 4 bases and the J segment 2 bases; nucleotides outside the gene matches: 5. The chain's CDR3 is CASSPPGGTYNEQFF. CDR3 DNA: TGCGCCAGCAGCCCGCCAGGGGGCACCTACAATGAGCAGTTCTTC.

The CDR3, as DNA: TGTGCCAGCAGCCCCGAGCGTGCCGAAGCTTTCTTT. Protein product: CASSPERAEAFF. The rearrangement links TRBV11-2 to TRBJ1-1; D is ambiguous. V dropped 5 bases and J dropped 8 bases, with 12 bases sitting between them. The CDR3 has 12 amino acids. Germline assignment: CDR1 SGHAT and CDR2 FQNNGV.

V is TRBV7-9 and J is TRBJ1-4; the D is unclear. CDR1 is SEHNR, CDR2 FQNEAQ, per germline (reference sequence). The V end was cut by 2 bases, the J end by 7 bases, with 8 bases between. There are 13 residues in the CDR3. This chain's CDR3 is CASSLRTTEKLFF. CDR3 nucleotide sequence: TGTGCCAGCAGCTTACGAACGACTGAAAAACTGTTTTTT. The full variable domain, with the rest looked up from reference TRBV7-9 and TRBJ1-4, is DTGVSQNPRHKITKRGQNVTFRCDPISEHNRLYWYRQTLGQGPEFLTYFQNEAQLEKSRLLSDRFSAERPKGSFSTLEIQRTEQGDSAMYLCASSLRTTEKLFFGSGTQLSVL.

V and J are TRBV5-1 and TRBJ2-7; D not resolved. This CDR3 has 14 residues. V was trimmed by 0 bases and J by 4 bases, leaving 11 bases between them. Per germline, CDR1 SGHRS and CDR2 YFSETQ. Here the CDR3 reads CASSLESRVYEQYF. The CDR3 nucleotides read TGCGCCAGCAGCTTGGAATCTCGGGTTTACGAGCAGTACTTC.

In the case of this clone: The sample holds other DNA sequences that translate to the same CDR3. The chain couples TRBV5-1 to TRBJ1-5; D is unclear. This CDR3 spans 13 amino acids. Trimming took off 0 bases at V and 5 bases at J, with 6 bases between the two ends. Germline loops: CDR1 SGHRS, CDR2 YFSETQ. CDR3 in DNA: TGCGCCAGCAGCTTGGGTGTTGATCAGCCCCAGCATTTT. Its translation: CASSLGVDQPQHF.

This chain uses TRBV6-1 with TRBJ1-1; TRBD1 might be the D (6 bases). Germline V CDR1 and CDR2: MNHNS, SASEGT. V was shortened by 8 bases and J by 1 base, with 14 bases between the two germline ends. This CDR3 comprises 14 residues. The CDR3 DNA follows: TGTGCCAGCCTCGAAACAGGGCGGAACACTGAAGCTTTCTTT. Amino acid sequence: CASLETGRNTEAFF.

The rearrangement uses TRBV7-3 and TRBJ2-3, with D unclear. This CDR3 is built from 16 residues. The V and J ends lost 3 bases and 1 base respectively, with 14 bases between them. Germline CDR1 reads SGHTA; CDR2 reads FQGTGA. The CDR3, as DNA: TGTGCCAGCAGCTTGGCTGGTCCGGTTGGCACAGATACGCAGTATTTT. Translation: CASSLAGPVGTDTQYF.

The gene calls are TRBV19 and TRBJ1-3; 11 bases align to TRBD1. This CDR3 has 16 amino acids. V gave up 4 bases and J gave up 3 bases; unmatched junction bases: 5. The germline V gene encodes CDR1 LNHDA and CDR2 SQIVND (reference sequence). This chain's CDR3 is CASSTGTGGRGNTIYF. The CDR3 DNA reads TGTGCCAGTAGTACAGGGACAGGGGGACGTGGAAACACCATATATTTT.

The rearrangement joins TRBV5-1 to TRBJ2-2; a possible D gene is TRBD2 (5 bases). The CDR3 totals 16 residues. Trimming shortened V by 4 bases and J by 6 bases, and 19 bases separated the two germline ends. CDR1 is SGHRS, CDR2 YFSETQ, per germline. Written as DNA, the CDR3 is TGCGCCAGCAGCCCGGCGGGCCTACCAGGCGCCGGGGAGCTGTTTTTT. It translates to CASSPAGLPGAGELFF. Full variable domain (missing parts from reference TRBV5-1 and TRBJ2-2): KAGVTQTPRYLIKTRGQQVTLSCSPISGHRSVSWYQQTPGQGLQFLFEYFSETQRNKGNFPGRFSGRQFSNSRSEMNVSTLELGDSALYLCASSPAGLPGAGELFFGEGSRLTVL.

This chain joins TRBV5-6 and TRBJ2-3, with 12 positions matching TRBD2. The CDR3 is 15 residues long. Losses at the gene ends were 5 bases for V and 4 bases for J; bases not matched to a gene: 5. Per the germline V gene, CDR1 is SGHDT and CDR2 is YYEEEE. CDR3 region: CASRSSGGAPDTQYF. The DNA for the CDR3 is TGTGCCAGCAGATCTAGCGGGGGGGCCCCAGATACGCAGTATTTT.

The chain is built from TRBV4-1 and TRBJ2-3, with unresolved D. Trimming cost V 3 bases and J 2 bases, with 9 bases left between them. Germline CDR1 reads MGHRA; CDR2 reads YSYEKL. The CDR3 length is 14 residues. This CDR3 is CASSHNGPTDTQYF. The CDR3 coding sequence is TGCGCCAGCAGCCATAACGGCCCCACAGATACGCAGTATTTT.

The table lists this clone with a count of one. The chain couples TRBV11-2 to TRBJ2-2; no clear D. V lost 1 base, J lost 10 bases, and 22 bases lay in between. The CDR3 runs to 17 residues. Germline values: CDR1 SGHAT, CDR2 FQNNGV. This CDR3 is CASSLAGRSFLRPELFF. CDR3 nucleotide sequence: TGTGCCAGCAGCTTAGCTGGCAGGTCCTTCCTTCGCCCGGAGCTGTTTTTT.